This passage covers 2 T cell receptor beta chains from one sample sequenced in a study of breast tumors, draining lymph nodes, adjacent tissues. One entry per CDR3 protein results from TCRdb running MiXCR on the multiplex PCR reads. The sample holds 50,000 to 65,000 distinct CDR3 sequences, roughly 39% seen once. Sequenced material: breast tumor tissue. The receptors derive from a female donor with breast cancer. Some clones in this sample may be carry-over from other donors' samples.

This clonotype was recorded at least ten times. The chain has TRBV19 and TRBJ1-1; D is ambiguous. The V end lost 3 bases, the J end lost 5 bases, and 16 bases lay between the germline ends. Per the germline V gene, CDR1 is LNHDA and CDR2 is SQIVND (reference sequence). The CDR3 has 15 amino acids. The CDR3 nucleotides are TGTGCCAGTAGTATGAACCCAGGCCGGAGGACTGAAGCTTTCTTT. This translates into CASSMNPGRRTEAFF.

The sample holds many counts of this clonotype. The chain links TRBV12-3 or TRBV12-4 to TRBJ1-6, with D maybe TRBD1 (5 bases). V was cut by 9 bases and J by 9 bases, with 15 bases left in between. The CDR3 consists of 13 residues. The CDR3 region is CASSRAGVSPLHF. The CDR3 nucleotides read TGTGCCAGTTCCAGGGCTGGGGTTTCACCCCTCCACTTT.